A selection of T cell receptor beta chains follows, all from one sample in a study of T cell changes during pregnancy in multiple sclerosis. Repertoires were generated with immunoSEQ multiplex PCR, while TCRdb's copy carries only in-frame clones and drops some. The sample gives approximately 24,000 clones, around 90% of which show up once; 9.4% is in the top ten. The sequences come from CD8+ T cells from peripheral blood mononuclear cells, collected in the third trimester of pregnancy. Every receptor here comes from a female donor in good health, enrolled as a control in a pregnancy study. The CDR3 runs from the conserved cysteine through the conserved F or W. The D gene is left open where the match is weak. Clone size is shown for a subset of rows, as once, few, many or a class of expanded clone.

>TRBJ2-1|once|TRBV28|TRBD2
CASSLSLAVYNEQFF
TGTGCCAGCAGTTTAAGCCTAGCGGTATACAATGAGCAGTTCTTC
>TRBJ1-1|-|TRBV15|-
CATSRPSTGSTEAFF
TGTGCCACCAGCAGACCTAGTACAGGGAGCACTGAAGCTTTCTTT
>TRBJ2-7|once|TRBV4-1|-
CASSQGQASSYEQYF
TGCGCCAGCAGCCAAGGACAGGCGAGCTCCTACGAGCAGTACTTC
>TRBJ2-2|-|TRBV7-9|-
CASSSGGWELFF
TGTGCCAGCAGCAGTGGGGGCTGGGAGCTGTTTTTT
>TRBJ2-7|-|TRBV6-1|-
CASSEGGDSSYEQYF
TGTGCCAGCAGTGAAGGGGGGGATTCCTCCTACGAGCAGTACTTC
>TRBJ2-7|few|TRBV19|TRBD1
CASSPGGGGEQYF
TGTGCCAGTAGTCCAGGGGGCGGAGGAGAGCAGTACTTC
>TRBJ2-1|-|TRBV9|TRBD2
CASSSTSGIYNEQFF
TGTGCCAGCAGCTCCACTAGCGGAATTTACAATGAGCAGTTCTTC
>TRBJ2-3|-|TRBV6-4|TRBD2
CASSRTSASTDTQYF
TGTGCCAGCAGCAGGACTAGCGCTAGCACAGATACGCAGTATTTT
>TRBJ1-2|-|TRBV11-1|-
CASSLVGGAGYTF
TGTGCCAGCAGCTTAGTTGGAGGGGCTGGCTACACCTTC
>TRBJ1-1|-|TRBV19|-
CASSPWDGGIEAFF
TGTGCCAGTAGTCCTTGGGACGGAGGGATTGAAGCTTTCTTT
>TRBJ2-3|-|TRBV9|TRBD2
CASTPGQGLAGGTSTDTQYF
TGTGCCAGCACCCCAGGACAGGGACTAGCGGGGGGCACTAGCACAGATACGCAGTATTTT
>TRBJ1-5|-|TRBV6-1|-
CASSTTGGEQPQHF
TGTGCCAGCAGTACTACGGGGGGGGAGCAGCCCCAGCATTTT
>TRBJ2-7|-|TRBV6-1|TRBD2
CASSALAGGPREQYF
TGTGCCAGCAGTGCACTAGCGGGGGGGCCTCGGGAGCAGTACTTC
>TRBJ2-3|-|TRBV19|-
CASSKAPRPDTQYF
TGTGCCAGTAGTAAAGCCCCTAGGCCAGATACGCAGTATTTT
>TRBJ2-1|-|TRBV19|TRBD2
CASSTSSGRNNEQFF
TGTGCCAGTAGTACGTCTAGCGGGAGGAACAATGAGCAGTTCTTC
>TRBJ2-1|once|TRBV27|TRBD2
CASSLSRGSYNEQFF
TGTGCCAGCAGTTTATCGCGGGGGTCCTACAATGAGCAGTTCTTC
>TRBJ1-2|-|TRBV6-6|TRBD1
CASSYSQGALYCTF
TGTGCCAGCAGTTACAGTCAGGGGGCGCTTTATTGCACCTTC
>TRBJ1-5|-|TRBV27|-
CASSLGSSLNQPQHF
TGTGCCAGCAGTTTGGGCAGCTCCCTAAATCAGCCCCAGCATTTT
>TRBJ2-2|-|TRBV28|TRBD1
CASSSIRGTGVTGELFF
TGTGCCAGCAGTTCCATACGCGGGACAGGGGTCACCGGGGAGCTGTTTTTT
>TRBJ1-1|-|TRBV10-3|-
CAISEYRVETEAFF
TGTGCCATCAGTGAGTACAGGGTAGAGACTGAAGCTTTCTTT
>TRBJ2-2|-|TRBV19|-
CASELVSNTGELFF
TGTGCCAGCGAACTAGTTTCGAACACCGGGGAGCTGTTTTTT
>TRBJ1-4|-|TRBV9|-
CASSEGDNEKLFF
TGTGCCAGCAGCGAGGGGGACAATGAAAAACTGTTTTTT
>TRBJ2-1|once|TRBV20-1|-
CSARYYNEQFF
TGCAGTGCTAGGTACTACAATGAGCAGTTCTTC
>TRBJ2-7|-|TRBV7-9|-
CASSFGGGPYEQYF
TGTGCCAGCAGCTTTGGGGGGGGCCCCTACGAGCAGTACTTC
>TRBJ2-7|-|TRBV6-5|TRBD2
CASSGTSGSSYEQYF
TGTGCCAGCAGCGGGACTAGCGGTTCCTCCTACGAGCAGTACTTC
>TRBJ1-1|-|TRBV9|-
CASSARTAEAFF
TGTGCCAGCAGCGCGAGGACAGCTGAAGCTTTCTTT
>TRBJ2-3|-|TRBV7-9|-
CASNPVLTGRTDTQYF
TGTGCCAGCAACCCTGTGTTGACAGGGAGGACAGATACGCAGTATTTT
>TRBJ2-3|-|TRBV7-2|-
CASSLTSFSTDTQYF
TGTGCCAGCAGCTTAACTAGCTTCAGCACAGATACGCAGTATTTT
>TRBJ2-7|-|TRBV13|-
CASSGGSYEQYF
TGTGCCAGCAGCGGCGGATCCTACGAGCAGTACTTC
>TRBJ2-2|-|TRBV5-6|-
CASSLGGTGELFF
TGTGCCAGCAGCTTAGGAGGCACCGGGGAGCTGTTTTTT
>TRBJ1-1|-|TRBV19|-
CASTLEDTEAFF
TGTGCCAGTACCCTTGAGGACACTGAAGCTTTCTTT
>TRBJ2-5|-|TRBV28|TRBD1
CASSHSTGGALETQYF
TGTGCCAGCAGTCATTCGACAGGGGGCGCGTTAGAGACCCAGTACTTC
>TRBJ2-7|-|TRBV27|TRBD1
CASSLAGTGFYEQYF
TGTGCCAGCAGTTTAGCCGGGACAGGCTTCTACGAGCAGTACTTC
>TRBJ2-1|-|TRBV27|TRBD2
CASSFRLAGLRTDEQFF
TGTGCCAGCAGTTTCCGACTAGCGGGTCTTAGAACTGATGAGCAGTTCTTC
>TRBJ2-2|-|TRBV19|TRBD2
CASSMPRLAGDQTGELFF
TGTGCCAGTAGTATGCCAAGGTTAGCGGGAGACCAGACCGGGGAGCTGTTTTTT
>TRBJ2-7|-|TRBV11-3|-
CASSFGVTGEQYF
TGTGCCAGCAGCTTCGGGGTAACGGGCGAGCAGTACTTC
>TRBJ1-4|-|TRBV30|-
CAWSVGGALGEKLFF
TGTGCCTGGAGTGTGGGGGGGGCGTTGGGGGAAAAACTGTTTTTT
>TRBJ2-6|-|TRBV27|TRBD1
CASRGDSSGANVLTF
TGTGCCAGCAGGGGGGACAGCTCTGGGGCCAACGTCCTGACTTTC
>TRBJ2-3|-|TRBV10-1|TRBD2
CASSGGLAGPRDTQYF
TGCGCCAGCAGTGGGGGACTAGCGGGGCCCAGGGATACGCAGTATTTT
>TRBJ1-1|-|TRBV7-9|-
CASSFGNREEAFF
TGTGCCAGCAGCTTTGGGAACAGGGAAGAAGCTTTCTTT
>TRBJ2-1|-|TRBV7-3|-
CASSLSGQPNEQFF
TGTGCCAGCAGTTTATCCGGACAGCCGAATGAGCAGTTCTTC
>TRBJ1-3|-|TRBV7-2|TRBD1
CASDRVYPEGSGNTIYF
TGTGCCAGCGACAGGGTATATCCAGAGGGCTCTGGAAACACCATATATTTT
>TRBJ2-7|-|TRBV5-1|-
CASSYGPYYEQYF
TGCGCCAGCAGCTATGGGCCATACTACGAGCAGTACTTC
>TRBJ2-2|-|TRBV4-2|TRBD2
CASSQAPGLAGGSSGTGELFF
TGTGCCAGCAGCCAAGCCCCGGGACTAGCGGGAGGCTCGAGCGGCACCGGGGAGCTGTTTTTT
>TRBJ2-3|-|TRBV9|TRBD2
CASSAITSGGASDTQYF
TGTGCCAGCAGCGCCATCACTAGCGGGGGGGCCTCAGATACGCAGTATTTT
>TRBJ1-1|-|TRBV19|-
CASRDDSRGAFF
TGTGCCAGTAGGGACGATTCTCGGGGAGCTTTCTTT
>TRBJ2-7|few|TRBV6-5|TRBD1
CASLGQSYEQYF
TGTGCCAGCCTGGGACAGAGCTACGAGCAGTACTTC
>TRBJ1-1|-|TRBV6-5|TRBD1
CASYQGAITEAFF
TGTGCCAGCTACCAGGGGGCTATCACTGAAGCTTTCTTT
>TRBJ2-7|-|TRBV2|-
CASSEYTAGQGSYEQYF
TGTGCCAGCAGTGAATACACTGCGGGGCAGGGCTCCTACGAGCAGTACTTC
>TRBJ2-7|medium-sized|TRBV9|-
CASSNGGWPYF
TGTGCCAGCAGCAACGGAGGTTGGCCGTACTTC
>TRBJ2-2|once|TRBV4-2|TRBD2
CASTYSGGNTGELFF
TGTGCCAGCACATATAGCGGGGGGAACACCGGGGAGCTGTTTTTT
>TRBJ1-1|-|TRBV6-5|TRBD1
CASSYRARGRNTEAFF
TGTGCCAGCAGCTACCGAGCCAGGGGGAGGAACACTGAAGCTTTCTTT
>TRBJ1-2|-|TRBV28|-
CASSLLAGSGYTF
TGTGCCAGCAGTTTATTGGCAGGATCTGGCTACACCTTC
>TRBJ1-3|-|TRBV27|TRBD1
CASSYTGGSGNTIYF
TGTGCCAGCAGTTACACAGGGGGCTCTGGAAACACCATATATTTT
>TRBJ2-7|-|TRBV27|-
CASRLSEPYEQYF
TGTGCCAGCAGGCTTTCGGAGCCCTACGAGCAGTACTTC